This T cell receptor beta chain stems from a study of blood T cell repertoires in COVID-19. Turning to the study itself: Samples came from the United States, Italy and Spain, spanning acute and convalescent COVID-19. T cells, B-cell-depleted T cells, or PBMCs provided the cDNA or gDNA that served as material.

J lost 12 bases, V lost 8 bases, and 8 bases had no gene match. Germline CDR1 reads MNHEY; CDR2 reads SVGAGI. The CDR3 sequence is 13 residues long. As handled by the study authors: Reference gene primer amplification gave nucleated cell count estimates. Method: immunoSEQ multiplex PCR; TCRdb's copy keeps in-frame clones and lacks some. Clonal size and the V and J genes are those of that table, whereas D and trimming came from the DNA. The sample shows about 72,000 clones, 82% of them seen only once. This chain joins TRBV6-5 and TRBJ2-1; 12 bases are shared with TRBD2. The sequenced sample was peripheral blood. The sequence derives from a human donor in a cohort sampled during active COVID-19. CDR3 in amino acids: CASGAGLAGLQFF. CDR3 bases: TGTGCCAGCGGGGCTGGACTAGCGGGGCTGCAGTTCTTC.